The rows below give T cell receptor beta chains drawn from one sample of a study of cytomegalovirus exposure and HLA in healthy donors. Generated by immunoSEQ multiplex PCR, the TCRdb table keeps only in-frame clones and is missing some. Of 150,000 to 200,000 clones listed, around 85% are singletons. The sequencing input was PBMCs. The receptors derive from a man between 35 and 55 years old in good health and CMV-seropositive. The CDR3 runs from the conserved cysteine through the conserved F or W. A D gene is named only where the DNA matches it firmly. Where a row states a size, it is once, few, many or the class of an expanded clone; other rows omit it.

D	V	size	J	DNA	CDR3
TRBD2	TRBV4-3	-	TRBJ2-6	TGCGCCAGCAGCGAGAGAAGAGGCGGGGGGGCAGCCGGGGCCAACGTCCTGACTTTC	CASSERRGGGAAGANVLTF
TRBD2	TRBV9	-	TRBJ2-4	TGTGCCAGCAGCGTAGGGGGAGGGACAAACATTCAGTACTTC	CASSVGGGTNIQYF
-	TRBV7-2	-	TRBJ2-7	TGTGCCAGCATCCCAGAGGGACTGACCTCCTACGAGCAGTACTTC	CASIPEGLTSYEQYF
-	TRBV7-2	-	TRBJ1-5	TGTGCCAGCAGCTTACAGGACAGCGTCAATCAGCCCCAGCATTTT	CASSLQDSVNQPQHF
TRBD1	TRBV7-2	-	TRBJ1-5	TGTGCCAGCAGCTTTAGGACAGGGCCTTATAGCAATCAGCCCCAGCATTTT	CASSFRTGPYSNQPQHF
TRBD1	TRBV9	once	TRBJ1-1	TGTGCCAGCAGCGTAGCCCAGGGGGCGAACACTGAAGCTTTCTTT	CASSVAQGANTEAFF
-	TRBV27	-	TRBJ2-7	TGTGCCACCTGGGGAGGGGGCTACGAGCAGTACTTC	CATWGGGYEQYF
-	TRBV15	-	TRBJ2-3	TGTGCCACCAGCTCCACCAGGATAGATACGCAGTATTTT	CATSSTRIDTQYF
-	TRBV15	-	TRBJ2-3	TGTGCCACCAGCAGAGATCGCGCCACCGAGGATACGCAGTATTTT	CATSRDRATEDTQYF
-	TRBV30	-	TRBJ2-2	TGTGCCTGGAGTGTATCCTGGGGAGTCGGGGAGCTGTTTTTT	CAWSVSWGVGELFF
TRBD1	TRBV19	-	TRBJ1-2	TGTGCCAGTAGTTGGGGACAGGGGACGTTTTCGAACTATGGCTACACCTTC	CASSWGQGTFSNYGYTF
-	TRBV30	-	TRBJ1-5	TGTGCCTGCAGGGCAGGGCATGAGAGCAATCAGCCCCAGCATTTT	CACRAGHESNQPQHF
TRBD1	TRBV11-2	once	TRBJ1-4	TGTGCCAGCAGCTTAACGGCGACAGGGGTTGAAAAACTGTTTTTT	CASSLTATGVEKLFF
-	TRBV28	once	TRBJ2-3	TGTGCCAGCAGTTCGGGAGTGGGGCAGTATTTT	CASSSGVGQYF
-	TRBV19	-	TRBJ2-7	TGTGCCAGTAGTGTCCTTCCTAGTGGGTACGAGCAGTACTTC	CASSVLPSGYEQYF
TRBD1	TRBV7-6	-	TRBJ2-1	TGTGCCAGCAGCGAAGCGGGACAGGGTAGGAGTGAGCAGTTCTTC	CASSEAGQGRSEQFF
-	TRBV7-2	few	TRBJ1-4	TGTGCCAGCAGCTTTGGGGGCTCAGTTGAAAAACTGTTTTTT	CASSFGGSVEKLFF
-	TRBV30	few	TRBJ2-6	TGTGCCTGGAGTGTACACAGTCCTGGGGCCAACGTCCTGACTTTC	CAWSVHSPGANVLTF
-	TRBV5-1	-	TRBJ2-7	TGCGCCAGCAGCTTGGCCAGATCCTACGAGCAGTACTTC	CASSLARSYEQYF
-	TRBV7-9	-	TRBJ1-2	TGTGCCAGCAGCCGACTGGGGGAGGCCTATGGCTACACCTTC	CASSRLGEAYGYTF
TRBD1	TRBV7-2	-	TRBJ2-1	TGTGCCAGCAGCTTAGCGGGGACAGGGGTCAGCGAGCAGTTCTTC	CASSLAGTGVSEQFF
-	TRBV7-6	-	TRBJ2-5	TGTGCCAGCAGCTTAATGACTCCACCGTCCGAGACCCAGTACTTC	CASSLMTPPSETQYF
-	TRBV19	-	TRBJ2-5	TGTGCCAGTAGTATAGTGGCAGGGGGGAAAGGAGAGACCCAGTACTTC	CASSIVAGGKGETQYF
TRBD2	TRBV18	-	TRBJ2-1	TGTGCCAGCTCACAGCCGACGGGGGGGCCTAGTAATGAGCAGTTCTTC	CASSQPTGGPSNEQFF
-	TRBV1	few	TRBJ1-5	TGCACCAGCAGCCCCACCACAGACAGGGGCACCCGGCGGGTTACATATAGCAATCAGCCCCAGCATTTT	CTSSPTTDRGTRRVTYSNQPQHF
-	TRBV19	-	TRBJ1-1	TGTGCCAGTCAGAGGGGGACTGAAGCTTTCTTT	CASQRGTEAFF
-	TRBV7-3	-	TRBJ1-2	TGTGCCAGCAGCTTAAACCCGTTACAGATTTCTAACTATGGCTACACCTTC	CASSLNPLQISNYGYTF
-	TRBV6-5	-	TRBJ2-5	TGTGCCAGCCAGGAGGGCAGACCGGAGACCCAGTACTTC	CASQEGRPETQYF
TRBD2	TRBV11-2	-	TRBJ2-2	TGTGCCGCCATGGAGGGGAGGCTAGCGGACACCGGGGAGCTGTTTTTT	CAAMEGRLADTGELFF
-	TRBV19	-	TRBJ2-5	TGTGCCAGTAGGGGGGCTGGGGAGACCCAGTACTTC	CASRGAGETQYF
-	TRBV2	-	TRBJ1-5	TGTGCCAGCAGTGGAGGGAATAGCAATCAGCCCCAGCATTTT	CASSGGNSNQPQHF
TRBD1	TRBV7-2	-	TRBJ2-7	TGTGCCAGCAGCCTCCAGGGACAGACCTACGAGCAGTACTTC	CASSLQGQTYEQYF
-	TRBV6-5	-	TRBJ1-2	TGTGCCAGCAGTCCCCCGGGAGGGGCCGTAGGGGGCTACACCTTC	CASSPPGGAVGGYTF
TRBD2	TRBV7-2	-	TRBJ2-5	TGTGCCAGCAGCTTACGAGCCTCTACGACTAGCGGACAAGAGACCCAGTACTTC	CASSLRASTTSGQETQYF
TRBD1	TRBV7-9	once	TRBJ1-4	TGTGCCAGCAGCTCCTTGACAGGGGATAATGAAAAACTGTTTTTT	CASSSLTGDNEKLFF
-	TRBV6-1	-	TRBJ1-1	TGTGCCAGCAGTGGGGATCTAGGGGCTGAAGCTTTCTTT	CASSGDLGAEAFF
-	TRBV30	-	TRBJ2-7	TGTGCCTGGGAGACAGACGGGTTATACGAGCAGTACTTC	CAWETDGLYEQYF
TRBD1	TRBV6-5	-	TRBJ2-1	TGTGCCAGCAGTTACGCCGGGACAGGGAGGGTAGATGAGCAGTTCTTC	CASSYAGTGRVDEQFF
TRBD2	TRBV9	once	TRBJ2-2	TGTGCCAGCAGCGTAGTGGCGGGGGGGCCGGGGAACACCGGGGAGCTGTTTTTT	CASSVVAGGPGNTGELFF
TRBD1	TRBV7-9	-	TRBJ1-4	TGTGCCAGCAGCTCCGGACAGGGGGGATTCTTAGAAAAACTGTTTTTT	CASSSGQGGFLEKLFF
-	TRBV5-6	-	TRBJ2-7	TGTGCCAGCAGCCGAGCCGGGGGCTCCTACGAGCAGTACTTC	CASSRAGGSYEQYF
TRBD2	TRBV29-1	-	TRBJ2-7	TGCAGCGTTGTTAGCGGGGGCCAGGCTACCTACGAGCAGTACTTC	CSVVSGGQATYEQYF
-	TRBV27	-	TRBJ1-2	TGTGCCAGCCTAGAGCCGAACTATGGCTACACCTTC	CASLEPNYGYTF
TRBD1	TRBV18	-	TRBJ2-1	TGTGCCAGCGGAGAAACAGGGGTTAATGAGCAGTTCTTC	CASGETGVNEQFF
-	TRBV7-9	-	TRBJ1-1	TGTGCCAGCAGCTTAGATCAGGGGAGAACTGAAGCTTTCTTT	CASSLDQGRTEAFF
TRBD1	TRBV7-9	-	TRBJ2-1	TGTGCCAGCAGCGCCGGGACAGGGGGTGGTGAGCAGTTCTTC	CASSAGTGGGEQFF
TRBD2	TRBV4-3	-	TRBJ2-2	TGCGCCAGCAGCCAAGGACTAGCGGGGGGGTACACCGGGGAGCTGTTTTTT	CASSQGLAGGYTGELFF
TRBD1	TRBV29-1	-	TRBJ1-4	TGCAGCGGGCGGACAGGGTATAATGAAAAACTGTTTTTT	CSGRTGYNEKLFF
TRBD1	TRBV29-1	-	TRBJ1-1	TGCAGCGTTGAAGCACCAGGGGGGACTGAAGCTTTCTTT	CSVEAPGGTEAFF
TRBD1	TRBV19	-	TRBJ2-5	TGTGCCAGTAACCCCAGGGACAGTCAAGAGACCCAGTACTTC	CASNPRDSQETQYF
TRBD1	TRBV15	-	TRBJ2-1	TGTGCCACCAGCCCACGGACAGGAGGCAATGAGCAGTTCTTC	CATSPRTGGNEQFF
-	TRBV7-9	-	TRBJ2-1	TGTTCCAGCAGCAAGACCAGGAATGAGCAGTTCTTC	CSSSKTRNEQFF
-	TRBV7-2	few	TRBJ2-6	TGTGCCAGCAGCTTGTACTCTGGGGCCAACGTCCTGACTTTC	CASSLYSGANVLTF